The 16 T cell receptor beta chains below were found in one sample sequenced in a study of blood T cells in healthy people across ages. PCR was performed a second time for about 6 to 11 cycles using a sample-barcoded 5' primer and a J-beta primer mix. MiXCR, applied by TCRdb to the 5' RACE reads, yields one record per CDR3 protein. The table records 1.5 million to 2 million distinct CDR3 sequences, 30% to 40% of them present only once. The sample was blood. The receptors were sampled from a human donor in good health.

The chain links TRBV30 to TRBJ1-6; D is uncertain. Trimming removed 3 bases at V and 7 bases at J, with 4 bases between. The CDR3 is 11 residues long. Germline V gene data show CDR1 as GTSNPN and CDR2 as SVGIG (reference sequence). CDR3 sequence reads: CAWRKNSPLHF. The CDR3 DNA reads as TGTGCCTGGAGGAAGAATTCACCCCTCCACTTT.

Of note for this clonotype: A much larger clone differs from this one at a single base, so this may be a read error. V usage is TRBV29-1 and J usage is TRBJ2-1; D remains ambiguous. The CDR3 length is 13 residues. Trimming pared 5 bases from V and 10 bases from J, leaving 18 bases between. Germline V CDR1 and CDR2: SQVTM, ANQGSEA. The CDR3 sequence is CSVRSVVAYEQFF. In DNA, the CDR3 is TGCAGCGTTCGGTCCGTCGTAGCCTACGAGCAGTTCTTC.

This clonotype occurred a few times. The V and J genes are TRBV20-1 and TRBJ2-3; 10 bases fit TRBD2. CDR1 DFQATT and CDR2 SNEGSKA come from the germline V gene (reference sequence). The CDR3 consists of 14 residues. V was clipped by 3 bases and J by 6 bases; unmatched bases: 6. This CDR3 is CSARSLAGMDTQYF. The CDR3 coding sequence is TGCAGTGCTAGGTCACTAGCGGGGATGGATACGCAGTATTTT.

This clonotype appeared a single time. The V gene is TRBV30, the J gene TRBJ1-1, with D possibly TRBD1 on 5 matching bases. The CDR3 is 13 amino acids. Trimming took off 0 bases at V and 5 bases at J, with 10 bases between the two ends. Germline loops: CDR1 GTSNPN, CDR2 SVGIG (reference sequence). The CDR3 DNA follows: TGTGCCTGGAGTGTTTCAGGGCGTACTGAAGCTTTCTTT. Protein product: CAWSVSGRTEAFF.

The rearrangement uses TRBV2 and TRBJ2-1; no clear D gene. V dropped 7 bases and J dropped 10 bases, with 11 bases sitting between them. The CDR3 totals 11 residues. Germline CDR1 reads SNHLY; CDR2 reads FYNNEI. Here the CDR3 reads CASMIELEQFF. In nucleotides, the CDR3 is TGTGCCAGCATGATCGAGTTAGAGCAGTTCTTC.

This clonotype was counted a few times. The chain has TRBV29-1 and TRBJ2-7; 7 nucleotides match TRBD2. J lost 1 base, V lost 1 base, and 10 bases had no gene match. CDR1 SQVTM and CDR2 ANQGSEA come from the germline V gene. The CDR3 totals 16 residues. CDR3 nucleotide sequence: TGCAGCGTTGAAGTGTGGGCTAGCGGTGATTCCTACGAGCAGTACTTC. This encodes CSVEVWASGDSYEQYF.

The rearrangement links TRBV7-9 to TRBJ2-5; TRBD2 matches 9 bases. Germline V gives CDR1 SEHNR, CDR2 FQNEAQ (reference sequence). The CDR3 contains 16 residues. V shed 5 bases and J 1 base; nucleotides not matched to a gene: 8. The CDR3 bases are TGTGCCAGCAGCATCAGACTAGCGGAATCCCAAGAGACCCAGTACTTC. It yields the protein CASSIRLAESQETQYF.

On this clonotype itself: This sequence may be a read error, since a much larger clone differs from it by one base. The conserved phenylalanine or tryptophan normally closing the CDR3 is absent here, so this likely arose from a read error. The gene calls are TRBV29-1 and TRBJ2-4; 9 bases align to TRBD1. CDR1 is SQVTM and CDR2 is ANQGSEA in the germline V gene. The V and J ends lost 6 bases and 8 bases, in that order; junction bases with no gene match: 14. The CDR3 contains 15 residues. The CDR3 sequence is CSVQDRGPEKDIQYC. The CDR3 DNA sequence: TGCAGCGTCCAGGACAGGGGCCCCGAAAAGGACATTCAGTACTGC.

This clonotype was found many times. This rearrangement joins TRBV20-1 to TRBJ2-4; 10 bases agree with TRBD2. Germline lookup yields CDR1 DFQATT and CDR2 SNEGSKA (reference sequence). The CDR3 runs to 14 residues. V dropped 3 bases and J dropped 9; count of bases not matched to a gene: 8. CDR3 coding DNA: TGCAGTGCTAGCCGGTCTAGCGGGGGATCCATTCAGTACTTC. This gives the protein CSASRSSGGSIQYF.

The chain's CDR3 is CASSLAPQGITEAFF. CDR3 nucleotides: TGTGCCAGCAGTTTAGCCCCACAGGGGATCACTGAAGCTTTCTTT. The chain uses TRBV12-3 or TRBV12-4 and TRBJ1-1; 7 nucleotides agree with TRBD1. The CDR3 has 15 amino acids. V shed 0 bases, J shed 4 bases, and the junction held 5 bases outside the gene matches.

This chain uses TRBV27 with TRBJ2-7; 8 bases align to TRBD1. The V gene end was trimmed by 7 bases and the J gene end by 3 bases; junction bases not matched to a gene: 11. The germline V gene encodes CDR1 MNHEY and CDR2 SMNVEV (reference sequence). This CDR3 region has 15 residues. The CDR3: CASKVTGTGDYEQYF. The CDR3 DNA reads TGTGCCAGCAAGGTCACAGGGACAGGAGACTACGAGCAGTACTTC.

The gene calls are TRBV12-3 or TRBV12-4 and TRBJ1-2; D not resolved. V lost 7 bases and J lost 0, with 12 bases in between. The CDR3 runs 14 residues. For the CDR3, the DNA is TGTGCCAGCACCGCTGGCTCGACTAACTATGGCTACACCTTC. It yields the protein CASTAGSTNYGYTF.

The chain carries TRBV11-2 and TRBJ2-4; D gene uncertain. The CDR3 is 14 amino acids. Germline CDR1 SGHAT, CDR2 FQNNGV. V dropped 5 bases and J dropped 12 bases, with 20 bases sitting between them. CDR3 sequence (DNA): TGTGCCAGCAGCCCTCTGGTCTCTGCCCACACTCAGTACTTC. Amino acids: CASSPLVSAHTQYF. Full variable domain (rest looked up from reference TRBV11-2 and TRBJ2-4): EAGVAQSPRYKIIEKRQSVAFWCNPISGHATLYWYQQILGQGPKLLIQFQNNGVVDDSQLPKDRFSAERLKGVDSTLKIQPAKLEDSAVYLCASSPLVSAHTQYFGAGTRLSVL.

This clonotype was seen a few times. J is TRBJ2-7 and V is TRBV5-5; no firm D call. Germline assignment: CDR1 SGHKS and CDR2 YYEKEE (reference sequence). The CDR3 is 14 amino acids. Between the trimmed V and J ends, which lost 2 bases and 2 bases, there was a span of 11 bases. Here the CDR3 reads CASSFGAATYEQYF. In DNA, the CDR3 is TGTGCCAGCAGCTTCGGAGCAGCAACCTACGAGCAGTACTTC.

J is TRBJ1-4 and V is TRBV12-3 or TRBV12-4, with D unclear. The CDR3 extends over 14 amino acids. V lost 8 bases, J lost 3 bases, and 13 bases lay in between. The CDR3 coding sequence is TGTGCCAGCCGGTTAGAGGGCCCTAATGAAAAACTGTTTTTT. As protein: CASRLEGPNEKLFF.

There are a few counts of this clonotype. The CDR3 DNA sequence: TGTGCCAGCAGCCCTCGAGGGGGGCCCTTGTGGAATGAGCAGTTCTTC. Translated, it gives CASSPRGGPLWNEQFF. This chain links TRBV7-9 with TRBJ2-1, with D perhaps being TRBD1 or TRBD2 (6 bases each). Trimming shortened V by 5 bases and J by 7 bases, and 21 bases separated the two germline ends. This CDR3 is built from 16 residues. Germline CDR1 is SEHNR and CDR2 is FQNEAQ (reference sequence).